The 15 T cell receptor beta chains below all came from one sample that was sequenced in a study of blood T cell repertoires in COVID-19. Sequencing was performed with immunoSEQ multiplex PCR; in TCRdb, only in-frame clones are kept and a portion is missing. This repertoire shows 250,000 to 300,000 clones, more than 85% found once; its top ten account for approximately 9%. Specimen: PBMCs or T cells enriched from blood (not recorded which). The receptors were gathered from a man aged 40-49 years who had recovered from COVID-19.

This clone was observed once. V is TRBV18 and J is TRBJ2-7, with TRBD2 identical over 14 bases. CDR1 is KGHSH and CDR2 is LQKENI in the germline V gene. The CDR3 has 19 residues. V was pared by 2 bases and J by 3 bases, with 12 bases of the junction left unmatched. CDR3 DNA: TGTGCCAGCTCACCATTCGGGACTAGCGGGGGAGTGGGTTTCTACGAGCAGTACTTC. It encodes CASSPFGTSGGVGFYEQYF.

The chain carries TRBV7-8 and TRBJ1-1; no definite D call. The CDR3 totals 17 residues. V was cut by 0 bases and J by 0 bases, with 14 bases left in between. Germline assignment: CDR1 SGHVS and CDR2 FQNEAQ. The CDR3 spells CASSLALWPRLNTEAFF. CDR3 nucleotides: TGTGCCAGCAGCTTAGCGCTGTGGCCCAGATTGAACACTGAAGCTTTCTTT.

This sequence joins TRBV18 and TRBJ1-5, with a weak D call TRBD1 (5 bases). Trimming took 3 bases from V and 7 from J, leaving 10 bases between them. The CDR3 totals 13 residues. Germline V CDR1 and CDR2: KGHSH, LQKENI. In nucleotides, the CDR3 is TGTGCCAGCTCACCTTCTGGGGGGCAGCCCCAGCATTTT. This gives the protein CASSPSGGQPQHF. Full variable domain (rest looked up from reference TRBV18 and TRBJ1-5): NAGVMQNPRHLVRRRGQEARLRCSPMKGHSHVYWYRQLPEEGLKFMVYLQKENIIDESGMPKERFSAEFPKEGPSILRIQQVVRGDSAAYFCASSPSGGQPQHFGDGTRLSIL.

The V gene is TRBV6-5, the J gene TRBJ2-7, with TRBD2 matching over 13 bases. J lost 3 bases, V lost 2 bases, and 1 base had no gene match. There are 15 residues in the CDR3. Germline CDR1 reads MNHEY; CDR2 reads SVGAGI. The CDR3 DNA sequence: TGTGCCAGCAGTTACGGGACTAGCGGGAACTACGAGCAGTACTTC. Translated: CASSYGTSGNYEQYF.

The CDR3 loop is CASSRSSGRQETQYF. CDR3 in DNA: TGTGCCAGCAGCCGCTCTAGCGGAAGACAAGAGACCCAGTACTTC. V is TRBV7-9 and J is TRBJ2-5, with 7 bases matching TRBD2. The V and J ends lost 5 bases and 2 bases, in that order; junction bases with no gene match: 8. The CDR3 loop spans 15 amino acids. The germline CDR1 and CDR2 sequences are SEHNR and FQNEAQ (reference sequence).

The J gene is TRBJ1-5, the V gene TRBV11-2; D remains unclear. The CDR3 has 12 amino acids. The V and J ends lost 2 bases and 4 bases respectively, with 3 bases between them. Germline CDR1 and CDR2: SGHAT and FQNNGV. CDR3 nucleotide sequence: TGTGCCAGCAGCTTATCGAATCAGCCCCAGCATTTT. This sequence encodes CASSLSNQPQHF.

V gene TRBV3-1 (or the pseudogene TRBV3-2) combines with J gene TRBJ2-1, with 9 nucleotides matching TRBD1. The CDR3 contains 15 residues. Losses at the gene ends were 1 base for V and 9 bases for J; bases not matched to a gene: 7. Germline V gives CDR1 LGHDT, CDR2 YNNKEL (reference sequence). In DNA form, the CDR3 reads TGTGCCAGCAGCCAAGTTTTAACGACAGGGGGTGAGCAGTTCTTC. As protein: CASSQVLTTGGEQFF.

This chain connects TRBV18 to TRBJ2-7, with 9 bases matching TRBD1. The CDR3 extends over 14 amino acids. The J segment lost 5 bases and the V segment lost 3 bases, leaving 5 bases of the junction unmatched. Germline V lookup: CDR1 KGHSH, CDR2 LQKENI. The CDR3 loop reads CASSPSTGGNEQYF. CDR3 bases: TGTGCCAGCTCACCTTCGACAGGGGGTAACGAGCAGTACTTC.

The table lists this clone with a few counts. V and J are TRBV28 and TRBJ1-5, with no clear D. V gave up 6 bases and J gave up 0 bases, with 18 bases separating them. CDR1 and CDR2 from the germline V gene are MDHEN and SYDVKM. The length of the CDR3 is 17 residues. The CDR3 sequence: CASSGREVLFSNQPQHF. The CDR3 nucleotides read TGTGCCAGCAGCGGACGGGAGGTATTGTTTAGCAATCAGCCCCAGCATTTT.

As DNA, the CDR3 is TGTGCCAGCAGCTTAGGGGGAGGGCCTTACGAGCAGTACTTC. Its translation: CASSLGGGPYEQYF. The chain is built from TRBV11-1 and TRBJ2-7, with 7 bases lining up with TRBD2. The CDR3 extends over 14 amino acids. V lost 1 base and J lost 4; bases outside the gene matches: 4. Looked up from germline, CDR1 is SGHAT and CDR2 is FQDESV (reference sequence).

The chain employs TRBV4-3 and TRBJ2-7; TRBD2 agrees at 7 bases. CDR1 LGHNA and CDR2 YSLEER come from the germline V gene. The CDR3 has 16 amino acids. J gave up 3 bases and V 1 base, and 9 bases lay outside the gene matches. This chain's CDR3 is CASSQGILAKLYEQYF. CDR3 in DNA: TGCGCCAGCAGCCAAGGGATACTAGCGAAACTCTACGAGCAGTACTTC.

CDR3 DNA sequence: TGTGCCAGTAGTAAGACACCGGGACAGGCCTATGGCTACACCTTC. Translating it yields CASSKTPGQAYGYTF. The chain links TRBV19 to TRBJ1-2, with 8 bases that match TRBD1. The ends lost 4 bases at V and 4 bases at J; junction bases unmatched: 8. This CDR3 is built from 15 residues. Germline V gene lookup returns CDR1 LNHDA and CDR2 SQIVND (reference sequence).

The genes are TRBV18 and TRBJ2-1; D gene ambiguous. V was clipped by 0 bases and J by 6 bases, with 9 bases between them. The germline V gene encodes CDR1 KGHSH and CDR2 LQKENI. The CDR3 totals 14 residues. The DNA for the CDR3 is TGTGCCAGCTCACCACCGGTTCGGGTCAATGAGCAGTTCTTC. This codes for CASSPPVRVNEQFF.

This clone was counted a single time. The rearrangement uses TRBV4-1 and TRBJ1-1; D call uncertain. This CDR3 has 14 amino acids. With 0 bases removed from V and 10 bases from J, the gap between germline ends came to 15 bases. Per germline, CDR1 MGHRA and CDR2 YSYEKL. Written as DNA, the CDR3 is TGCGCCAGCAGCCAAGATGCGGGGATCTTAGCAGCTTTCTTT. Encoded protein: CASSQDAGILAAFF.

V and J are TRBV9 and TRBJ2-7; possibly TRBD1 for D (6 bases). The germline V gene has CDR1 SGDLS and CDR2 YYNGEE. CDR3 length: 14 amino acids. Trimming stripped 4 bases from V and 2 bases from J, with 13 bases between. In nucleotides, the CDR3 is TGTGCCAGCAGCCAGCAGTGGGACACCTACGAGCAGTACTTC. It is translated as CASSQQWDTYEQYF.